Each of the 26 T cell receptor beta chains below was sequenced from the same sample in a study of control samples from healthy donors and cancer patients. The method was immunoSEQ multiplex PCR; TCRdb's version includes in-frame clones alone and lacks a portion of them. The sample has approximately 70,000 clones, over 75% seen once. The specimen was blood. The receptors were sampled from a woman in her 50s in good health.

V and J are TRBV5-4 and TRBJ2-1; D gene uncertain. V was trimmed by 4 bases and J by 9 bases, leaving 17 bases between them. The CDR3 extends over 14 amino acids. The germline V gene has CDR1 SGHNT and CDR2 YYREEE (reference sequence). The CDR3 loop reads CASSPLVPGTEQFF. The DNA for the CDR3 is TGTGCCAGCAGCCCCCTGGTCCCCGGCACTGAGCAGTTCTTC.

The CDR3 sequence is CASSKIRGEQFF. The CDR3 DNA reads TGTGCCAGCAGCAAGATTCGAGGTGAGCAGTTCTTC. V is TRBV27 and J is TRBJ2-1; no clear D. Germline-derived CDR1 and CDR2 are MNHEY and SMNVEV (reference sequence). The CDR3 runs to 12 residues. Trimming removed 6 bases from V and 9 bases from J, with 12 bases in between.

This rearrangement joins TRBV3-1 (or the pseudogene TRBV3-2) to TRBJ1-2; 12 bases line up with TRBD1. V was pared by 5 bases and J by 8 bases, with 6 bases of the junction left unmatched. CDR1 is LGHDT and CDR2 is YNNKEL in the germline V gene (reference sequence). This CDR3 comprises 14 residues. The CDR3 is CASSTGTGGNGYTF. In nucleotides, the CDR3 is TGTGCCAGCAGCACCGGGACAGGGGGCAACGGCTACACCTTC.

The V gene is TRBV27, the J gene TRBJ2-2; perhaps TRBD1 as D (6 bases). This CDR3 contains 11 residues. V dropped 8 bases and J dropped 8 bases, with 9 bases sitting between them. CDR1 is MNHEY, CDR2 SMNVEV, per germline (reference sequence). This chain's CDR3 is CASARGGELFF. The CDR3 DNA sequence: TGTGCCAGCGCAAGGGGGGGGGAGCTGTTTTTT.

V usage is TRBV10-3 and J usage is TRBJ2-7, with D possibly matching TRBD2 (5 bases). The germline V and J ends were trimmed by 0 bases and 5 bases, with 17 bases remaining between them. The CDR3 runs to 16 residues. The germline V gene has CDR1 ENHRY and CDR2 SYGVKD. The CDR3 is CAISESFIGVTNEQYF. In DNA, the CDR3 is TGTGCCATCAGTGAGTCCTTTATCGGGGTGACGAACGAGCAGTACTTC.

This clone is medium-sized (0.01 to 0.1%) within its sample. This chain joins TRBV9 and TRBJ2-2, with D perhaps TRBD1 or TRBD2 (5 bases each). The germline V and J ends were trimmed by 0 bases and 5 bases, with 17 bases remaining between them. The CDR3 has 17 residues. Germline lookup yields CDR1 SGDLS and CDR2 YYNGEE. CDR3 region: CASSVAAEGWRTGELFF. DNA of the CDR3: TGTGCCAGCAGCGTAGCCGCCGAGGGGTGGAGGACCGGGGAGCTGTTTTTT.

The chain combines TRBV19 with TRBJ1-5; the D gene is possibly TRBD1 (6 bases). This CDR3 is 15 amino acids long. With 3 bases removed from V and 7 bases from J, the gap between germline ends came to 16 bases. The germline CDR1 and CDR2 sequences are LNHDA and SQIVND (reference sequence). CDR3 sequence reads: CASSMEGGAGQPQHF. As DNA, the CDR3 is TGTGCCAGTAGTATGGAGGGGGGCGCGGGACAGCCCCAGCATTTT.

The CDR3 here is CASSELFALSNEQFF. The CDR3 DNA reads TGTGCCAGCAGTGAATTATTTGCCCTCAGCAATGAGCAGTTCTTC. V and J are TRBV6-1 and TRBJ2-1; D uncertain. The CDR3 has 15 amino acids. With 2 bases removed from V and 6 bases from J, the gap between germline ends came to 14 bases. CDR1 and CDR2 (germline): MNHNS, SASEGT.

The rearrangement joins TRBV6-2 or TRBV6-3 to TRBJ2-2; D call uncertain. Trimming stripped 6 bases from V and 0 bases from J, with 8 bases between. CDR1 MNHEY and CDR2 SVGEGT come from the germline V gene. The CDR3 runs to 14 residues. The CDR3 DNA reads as TGTGCCAGCAGCCTGACTGCGAACACCGGGGAGCTGTTTTTT. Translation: CASSLTANTGELFF.

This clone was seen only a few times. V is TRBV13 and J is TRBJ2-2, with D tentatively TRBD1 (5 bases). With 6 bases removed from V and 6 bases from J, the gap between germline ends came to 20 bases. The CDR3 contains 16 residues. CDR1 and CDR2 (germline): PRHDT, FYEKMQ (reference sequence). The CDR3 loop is CASSAPFGLGAGELFF. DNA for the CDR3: TGTGCCAGCAGTGCCCCCTTCGGGTTAGGGGCCGGGGAGCTGTTTTTT.

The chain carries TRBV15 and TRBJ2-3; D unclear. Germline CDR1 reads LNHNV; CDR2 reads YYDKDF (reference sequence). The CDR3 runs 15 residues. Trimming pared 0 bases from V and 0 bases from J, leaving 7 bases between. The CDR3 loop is CATSRDVGSTDTQYF. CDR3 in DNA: TGTGCCACCAGCAGAGACGTGGGGAGCACAGATACGCAGTATTTT. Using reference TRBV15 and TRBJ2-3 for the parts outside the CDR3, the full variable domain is DAMVIQNPRYQVTQFGKPVTLSCSQTLNHNVMYWYQQKSSQAPKLLFHYYDKDFNNEADTPDNFQSRRPNTSFCFLDIRSPGLGDTAMYLCATSRDVGSTDTQYFGPGTRLTVL.

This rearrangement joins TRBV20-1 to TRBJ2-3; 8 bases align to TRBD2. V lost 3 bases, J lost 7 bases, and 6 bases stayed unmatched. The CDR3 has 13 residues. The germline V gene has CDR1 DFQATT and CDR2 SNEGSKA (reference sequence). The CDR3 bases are TGCAGTGCTAGTATCGGGAGGGGAAATACGCAGTATTTT. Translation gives CSASIGRGNTQYF.

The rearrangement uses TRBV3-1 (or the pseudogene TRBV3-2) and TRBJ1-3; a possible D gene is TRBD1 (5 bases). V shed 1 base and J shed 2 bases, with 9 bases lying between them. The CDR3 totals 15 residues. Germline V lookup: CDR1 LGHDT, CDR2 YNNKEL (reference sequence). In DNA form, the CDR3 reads TGTGCCAGCAGCCAAGGGGGCGGGGCTGGAAACACCATATATTTT. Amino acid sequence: CASSQGGGAGNTIYF.

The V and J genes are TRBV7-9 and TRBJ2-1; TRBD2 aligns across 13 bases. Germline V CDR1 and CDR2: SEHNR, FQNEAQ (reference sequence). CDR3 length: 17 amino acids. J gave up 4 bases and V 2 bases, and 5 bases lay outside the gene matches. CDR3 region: CASSLRLAGGRYNEQFF. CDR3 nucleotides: TGTGCCAGCAGCTTAAGACTAGCGGGAGGAAGGTACAATGAGCAGTTCTTC.

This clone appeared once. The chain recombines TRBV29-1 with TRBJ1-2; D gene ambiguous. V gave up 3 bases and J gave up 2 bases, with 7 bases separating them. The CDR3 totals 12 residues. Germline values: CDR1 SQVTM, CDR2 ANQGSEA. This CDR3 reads CSVERVNYGYTF. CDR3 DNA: TGCAGCGTTGAGAGGGTAAACTATGGCTACACCTTC. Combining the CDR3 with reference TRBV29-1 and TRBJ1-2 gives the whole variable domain SAVISQKPSRDICQRGTSLTIQCQVDSQVTMMFWYRQQPGQSLTLIATANQGSEATYESGFVIDKFPISRPNLTFSTLTVSNMSPEDSSIYLCSVERVNYGYTFGSGTRLTVV.

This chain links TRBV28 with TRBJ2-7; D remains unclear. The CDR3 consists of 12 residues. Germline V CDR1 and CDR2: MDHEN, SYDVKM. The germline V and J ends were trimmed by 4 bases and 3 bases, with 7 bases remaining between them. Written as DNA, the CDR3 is TGTGCCAGCAGTTCAGAGGTCTACGAGCAGTACTTC. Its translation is CASSSEVYEQYF.

Here the CDR3 reads CASSLDTGLGSEKLFF. CDR3 DNA sequence: TGTGCCAGCAGCTTGGATACAGGGCTCGGAAGTGAAAAACTGTTTTTT. The rearrangement uses TRBV5-6 and TRBJ1-4, with a possible D match to TRBD1 (6 bases). This CDR3 contains 16 residues. V lost 0 bases, J lost 7 bases, and 16 bases lay in between. Germline CDR1 is SGHDT and CDR2 is YYEEEE. Filled out from reference TRBV5-6 and TRBJ1-4, the complete variable domain reads DAGVTQSPTHLIKTRGQQVTLRCSPKSGHDTVSWYQQALGQGPQFIFQYYEEEERQRGNFPDRFSGHQFPNYSSELNVNALLLGDSALYLCASSLDTGLGSEKLFFGSGTQLSVL.

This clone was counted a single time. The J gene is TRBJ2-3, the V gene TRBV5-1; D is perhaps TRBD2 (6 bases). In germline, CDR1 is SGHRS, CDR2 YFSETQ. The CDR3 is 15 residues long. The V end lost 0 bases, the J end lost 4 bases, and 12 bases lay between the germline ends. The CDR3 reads CASSLVGSRADTQYF. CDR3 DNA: TGCGCCAGCAGCTTGGTCGGGAGTAGGGCAGATACGCAGTATTTT.

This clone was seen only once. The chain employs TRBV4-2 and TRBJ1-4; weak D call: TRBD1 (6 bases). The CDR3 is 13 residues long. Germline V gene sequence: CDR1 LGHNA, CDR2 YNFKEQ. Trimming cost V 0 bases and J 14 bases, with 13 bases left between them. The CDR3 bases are TGTGCCAGCAGCCAAGATAGTCCGGACAGCCTGTTTTTT. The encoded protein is CASSQDSPDSLFF.

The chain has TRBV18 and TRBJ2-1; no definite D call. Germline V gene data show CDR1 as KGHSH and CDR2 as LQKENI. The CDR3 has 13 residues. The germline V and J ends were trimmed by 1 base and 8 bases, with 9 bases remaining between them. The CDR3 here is CASSPQSFDEQFF. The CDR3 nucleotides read TGTGCCAGCTCACCACAGTCTTTCGATGAGCAGTTCTTC.

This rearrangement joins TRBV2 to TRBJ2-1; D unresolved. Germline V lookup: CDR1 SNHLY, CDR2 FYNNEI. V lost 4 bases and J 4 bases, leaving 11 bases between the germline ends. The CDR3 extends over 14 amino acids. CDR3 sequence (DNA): TGTGCCAGCAGTGTAACTGGGAAATACAATGAGCAGTTCTTC. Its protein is CASSVTGKYNEQFF. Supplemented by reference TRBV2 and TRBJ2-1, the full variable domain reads EPEVTQTPSHQVTQMGQEVILRCVPISNHLYFYWYRQILGQKVEFLVSFYNNEISEKSEIFDDQFSVERPDGSNFTLKIRSTKLEDSAMYFCASSVTGKYNEQFFGPGTRLTVL.

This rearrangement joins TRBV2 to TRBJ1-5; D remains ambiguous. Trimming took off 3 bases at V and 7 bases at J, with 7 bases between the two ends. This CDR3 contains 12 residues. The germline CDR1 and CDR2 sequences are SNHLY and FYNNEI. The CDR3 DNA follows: TGTGCCAGCAGTGATCTAAGGCAGCCCCAGCATTTT. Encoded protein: CASSDLRQPQHF.

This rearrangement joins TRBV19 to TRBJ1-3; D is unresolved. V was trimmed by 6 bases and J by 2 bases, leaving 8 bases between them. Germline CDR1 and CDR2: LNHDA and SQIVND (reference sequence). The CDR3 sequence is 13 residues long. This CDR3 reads CASRQTPGNTIYF. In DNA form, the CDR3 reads TGTGCCAGTAGACAGACCCCTGGAAACACCATATATTTT.

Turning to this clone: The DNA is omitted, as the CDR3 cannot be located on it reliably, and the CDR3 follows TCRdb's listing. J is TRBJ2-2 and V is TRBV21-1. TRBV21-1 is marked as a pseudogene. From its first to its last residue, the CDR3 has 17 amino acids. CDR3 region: CASSKVVGWGADGELFF.

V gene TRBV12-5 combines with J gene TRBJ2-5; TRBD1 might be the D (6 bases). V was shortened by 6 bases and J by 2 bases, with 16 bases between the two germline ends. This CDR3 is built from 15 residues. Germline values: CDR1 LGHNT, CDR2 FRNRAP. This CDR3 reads CASGTGQVLQETQYF. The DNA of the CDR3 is TGTGCTAGTGGCACGGGACAAGTCCTTCAAGAGACCCAGTACTTC.

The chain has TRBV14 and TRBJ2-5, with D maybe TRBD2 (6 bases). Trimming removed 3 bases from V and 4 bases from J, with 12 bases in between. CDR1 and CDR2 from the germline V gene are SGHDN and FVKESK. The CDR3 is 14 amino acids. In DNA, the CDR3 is TGTGCCAGCAGCCATCCCCGGGGAGGAGAGACCCAGTACTTC. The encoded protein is CASSHPRGGETQYF. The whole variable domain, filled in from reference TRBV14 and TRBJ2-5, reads EAGVTQFPSHSVIEKGQTVTLRCDPISGHDNLYWYRRVMGKEIKFLLHFVKESKQDESGMPNNRFLAERTGGTYSTLKVQPAELEDSGVYFCASSHPRGGETQYFGPGTRLLVL.